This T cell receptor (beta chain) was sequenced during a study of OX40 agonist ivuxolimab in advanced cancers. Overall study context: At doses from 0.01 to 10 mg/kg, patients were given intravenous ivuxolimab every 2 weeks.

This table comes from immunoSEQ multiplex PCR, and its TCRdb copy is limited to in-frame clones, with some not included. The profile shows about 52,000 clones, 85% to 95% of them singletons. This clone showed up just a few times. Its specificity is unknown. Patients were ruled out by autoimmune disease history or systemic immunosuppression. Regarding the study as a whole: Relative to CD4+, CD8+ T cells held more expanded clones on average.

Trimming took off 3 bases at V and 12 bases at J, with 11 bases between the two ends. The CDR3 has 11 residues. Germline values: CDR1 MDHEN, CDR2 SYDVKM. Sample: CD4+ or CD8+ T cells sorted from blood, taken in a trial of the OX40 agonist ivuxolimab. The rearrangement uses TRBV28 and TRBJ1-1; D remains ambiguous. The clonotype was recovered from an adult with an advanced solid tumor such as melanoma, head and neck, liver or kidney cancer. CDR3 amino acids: CASSFSLQTFF. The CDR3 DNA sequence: TGTGCCAGCAGTTTCTCACTGCAAACTTTCTTT.